This T cell receptor beta chain is drawn from a study of OX40 agonist ivuxolimab in advanced cancers. Background on the whole study: Ivuxolimab was a fully human IgG2 agonistic monoclonal antibody targeting the costimulatory receptor OX40 (CD134). Intravenous ivuxolimab was administered to patients every 2 weeks at six dose levels: 0.01, 0.1, 0.3, 1.5, 3 and 10 mg/kg. Of the roughly 50 dose-escalation patients, hepatocellular carcinoma was present in about 20, melanoma in approximately 15, renal cell carcinoma in 9 and head and neck cancer in 9. In the dose-escalation cohort, more than 80% of patients were male, and the mean age was 60 years with a range of roughly 20 to 79. Prior anti-PD-1, anti-PD-L1 or anti-CTLA-4 therapy was permitted, and approximately 40% of dose-escalation patients had received checkpoint inhibitors. Three dose-escalation patients achieved partial responses, one with hepatocellular carcinoma and two with cutaneous melanoma. The point of sequencing TCRbeta in the periphery was to test whether ivuxolimab changed TCR sequence diversity and drove clonal T-cell expansion. The paper reports the monotherapy dose-escalation portion (N of about 50 patients) of the phase I ivuxolimab trial. The investigation overall reported the following: At doses from 0.1 to 3.0 mg/kg, clonal expansion was seen in both CD4+ and CD8+ blood T cells between baseline and week 6. After ivuxolimab, CD8+ T cells had more expanded clones than CD4+ T cells on average. Low levels of normalized T-cell clonal expansion were also shown by some nonresponding patients. In partial responders in the 0.1-3.0 mg/kg groups, normalized peripheral clonal expansion was found to be among the lowest, especially among CD8+ T cells. The antigen specificity of the clonally expanded peripheral T cells was not determined.

Genomic DNA was isolated from the sorted cells so that the TCRbeta CDR3 region could be sequenced. TCRbeta CDR3 regions were sequenced using the immunoSEQ Assay. Held by TCRdb, this immuneACCESS table contains in-frame sequences only and omits some clones. Under half of the omission traces to an unresolved V gene where checked; the cause of the rest is unknown. The sample yields tens of thousands of clones; over 75% were counted once. The top ten constitute under 7% of the sample. The trial excluded patients who had a history of autoimmune disease or were on systemic immunosuppression. Peripheral blood for TCR sequencing was drawn from every dose cohort at baseline, at cycle 4 day 1 and at cycle 7 day 1. The samples were drawn from a first-in-human, open-label, multicenter phase I dose-escalation trial of ivuxolimab. Adults with locally advanced or metastatic head and neck squamous cell, hepatocellular, melanoma or renal cell carcinoma were enrolled in the trial. Before TCR sequencing, CD4+ T cells and CD8+ T cells from peripheral blood were sorted into separate populations.

Details on this clone: Its antigen remains undetermined. Base qualities are not provided; no much larger clone lies one nucleotide away.

This specimen was CD4+ or CD8+ T cells sorted from blood, taken in a trial of the OX40 agonist ivuxolimab. The clonotype was recovered from an adult with an advanced solid tumor such as melanoma, head and neck, liver or kidney cancer.

The nucleotide sequence is given as TGTGCCAGCAGCGCGGTAACGCGGGGGGGGACAGATACGCAGTATTTT. This yields the protein CASSAVTRGGTDTQYF. The rearranged chain carries TRBV7-9 and TRBJ2-3; TRBD2 matches 9 bases in the middle. CDR1 and CDR2, looked up from the germline V gene (reference sequence), are SEHNR and FQNEAQ. From its cysteine to its phenylalanine, the CDR3 spans 16 amino acids. Of all the DNA, just the CDR3 is kept, 48 bases in frame from base 1. Ends trimmed: V by 5 bases, J by 3 bases; bases unmatched to a gene: 9.